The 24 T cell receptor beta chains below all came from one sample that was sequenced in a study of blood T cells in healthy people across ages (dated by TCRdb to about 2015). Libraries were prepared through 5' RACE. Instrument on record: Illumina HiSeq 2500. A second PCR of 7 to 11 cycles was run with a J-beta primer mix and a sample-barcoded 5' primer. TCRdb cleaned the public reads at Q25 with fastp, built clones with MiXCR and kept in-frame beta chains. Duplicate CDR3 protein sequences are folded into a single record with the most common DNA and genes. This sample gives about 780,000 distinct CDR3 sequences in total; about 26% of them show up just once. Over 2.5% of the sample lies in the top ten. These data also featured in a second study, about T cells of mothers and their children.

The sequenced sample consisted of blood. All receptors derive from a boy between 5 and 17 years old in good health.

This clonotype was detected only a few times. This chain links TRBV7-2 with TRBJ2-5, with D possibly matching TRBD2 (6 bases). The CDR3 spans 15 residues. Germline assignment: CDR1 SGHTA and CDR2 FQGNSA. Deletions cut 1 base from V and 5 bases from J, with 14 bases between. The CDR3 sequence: CASSLDIGGRETQYF. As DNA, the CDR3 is TGTGCCAGCAGCTTAGATATCGGGGGAAGGGAGACCCAGTACTTC.

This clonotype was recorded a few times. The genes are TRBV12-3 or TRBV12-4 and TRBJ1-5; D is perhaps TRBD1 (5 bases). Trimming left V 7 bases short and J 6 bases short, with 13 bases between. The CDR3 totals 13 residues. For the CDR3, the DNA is TGTGCCAGCACCCGACGGGGGGGTCAGCCCCAGCATTTT. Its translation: CASTRRGGQPQHF.

The CDR3 DNA follows: TGTGCCAGCAGCCAAGGTGTAGCGGGGCCCTACAATGAGCAGTTCTTC. Its protein is CASSQGVAGPYNEQFF. The chain uses TRBV4-2 and TRBJ2-1; 8 bases are a match to TRBD2. The CDR3 covers 16 residues. Germline lookup yields CDR1 LGHNA and CDR2 YNFKEQ. V trimming: 1 base; J trimming: 2 bases; junction bases outside the gene matches: 4.

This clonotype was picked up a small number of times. This CDR3 reads CASSFGTTYGYTF. The DNA of the CDR3 is TGTGCCAGCAGTTTCGGGACAACCTATGGCTACACCTTC. V gene TRBV27 combines with J gene TRBJ1-2, with D maybe TRBD1 (6 bases). The CDR3 is 13 residues long. V lost 3 bases and J 4 bases, leaving 9 bases between the germline ends. Per the germline V gene, CDR1 is MNHEY and CDR2 is SMNVEV (reference sequence).

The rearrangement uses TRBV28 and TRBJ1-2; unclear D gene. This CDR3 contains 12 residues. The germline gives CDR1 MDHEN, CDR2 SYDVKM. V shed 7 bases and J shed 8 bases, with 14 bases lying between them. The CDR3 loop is CASIGESRGYTF. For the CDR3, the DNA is TGTGCCAGCATTGGGGAATCTAGGGGCTACACCTTC.

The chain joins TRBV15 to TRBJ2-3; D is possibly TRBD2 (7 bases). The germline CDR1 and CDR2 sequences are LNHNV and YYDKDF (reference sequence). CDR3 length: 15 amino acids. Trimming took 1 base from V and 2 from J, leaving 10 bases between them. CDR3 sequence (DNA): TGTGCCACCAGCAGAGGAGGGGGGGACACAGATACGCAGTATTTT. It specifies CATSRGGGDTDTQYF.

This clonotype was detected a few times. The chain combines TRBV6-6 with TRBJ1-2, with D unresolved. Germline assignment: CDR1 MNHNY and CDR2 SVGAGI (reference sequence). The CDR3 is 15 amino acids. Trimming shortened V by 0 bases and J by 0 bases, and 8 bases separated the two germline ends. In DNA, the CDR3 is TGTGCCAGCAGTTACTCGAAGGGTACTAACTATGGCTACACCTTC. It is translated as CASSYSKGTNYGYTF.

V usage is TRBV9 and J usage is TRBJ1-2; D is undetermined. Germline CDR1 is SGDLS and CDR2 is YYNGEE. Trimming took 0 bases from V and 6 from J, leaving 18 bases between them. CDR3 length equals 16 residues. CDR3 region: CASSVEIGGAPNGYTF. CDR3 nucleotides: TGTGCCAGCAGCGTAGAAATAGGCGGAGCTCCCAATGGCTACACCTTC.

The DNA for the CDR3 is TGTGCCACCAGTGATGGGGGACAGGGCCTCAACTTCTACGAGCAGTACTTC. Amino acids: CATSDGGQGLNFYEQYF. The V and J genes are TRBV24-1 and TRBJ2-7, with 9 bases fitting TRBD1. V was pared by 3 bases and J by 3 bases, with 11 bases of the junction left unmatched. The CDR3 consists of 17 residues. CDR1 and CDR2 (germline): KGHDR, SFDVKD.

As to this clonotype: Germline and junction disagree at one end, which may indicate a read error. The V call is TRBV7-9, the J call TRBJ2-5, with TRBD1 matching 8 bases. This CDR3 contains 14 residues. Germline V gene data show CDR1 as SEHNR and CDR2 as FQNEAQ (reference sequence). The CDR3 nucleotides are TGTGCCGGCAGCCCCTGGACAGGGAATGGGACCCAGTACTTC. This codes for CAGSPWTGNGTQYF.

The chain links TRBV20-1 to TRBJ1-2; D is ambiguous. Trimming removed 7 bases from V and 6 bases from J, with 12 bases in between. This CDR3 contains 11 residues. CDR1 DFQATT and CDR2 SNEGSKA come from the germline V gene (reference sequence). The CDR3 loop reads CSVLGFDGYTF. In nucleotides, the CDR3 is TGCAGTGTACTAGGTTTTGATGGCTACACCTTC.

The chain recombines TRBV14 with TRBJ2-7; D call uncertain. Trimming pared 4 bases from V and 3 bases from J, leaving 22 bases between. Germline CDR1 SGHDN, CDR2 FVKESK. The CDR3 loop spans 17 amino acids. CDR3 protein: CASSPRTPNPPLYEQYF. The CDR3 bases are TGTGCCAGCAGCCCCCGAACTCCCAACCCCCCTCTCTACGAGCAGTACTTC.

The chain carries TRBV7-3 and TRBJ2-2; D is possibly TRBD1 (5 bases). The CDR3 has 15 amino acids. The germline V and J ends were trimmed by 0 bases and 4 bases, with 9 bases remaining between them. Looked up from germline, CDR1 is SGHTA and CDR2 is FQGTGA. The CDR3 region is CASSLTREGTGELFF. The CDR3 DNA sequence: TGTGCCAGCAGCTTAACCAGGGAAGGCACCGGGGAGCTGTTTTTT.

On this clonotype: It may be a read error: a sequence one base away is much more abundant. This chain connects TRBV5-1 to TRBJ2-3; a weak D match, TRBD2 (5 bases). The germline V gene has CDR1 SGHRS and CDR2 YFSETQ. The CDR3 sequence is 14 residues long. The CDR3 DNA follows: TGCGTCAGCAGCTTTGGAGGCTTAACAGATACGCAGTATTTT. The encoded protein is CVSSFGGLTDTQYF.

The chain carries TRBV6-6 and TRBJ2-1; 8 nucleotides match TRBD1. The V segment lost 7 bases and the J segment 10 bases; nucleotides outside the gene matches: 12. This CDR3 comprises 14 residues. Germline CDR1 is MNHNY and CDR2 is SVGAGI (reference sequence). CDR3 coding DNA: TGTGCCAGCACACGGACCCAGGGGGCGCCCGAGCAGTTCTTC. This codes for CASTRTQGAPEQFF.

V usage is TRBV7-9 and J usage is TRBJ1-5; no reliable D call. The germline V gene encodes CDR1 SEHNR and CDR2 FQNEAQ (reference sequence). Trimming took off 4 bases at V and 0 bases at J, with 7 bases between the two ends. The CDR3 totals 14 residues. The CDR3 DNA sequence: TGTGCCAGCAGCTCCATAAGTAGCAATCAGCCCCAGCATTTT. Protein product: CASSSISSNQPQHF.

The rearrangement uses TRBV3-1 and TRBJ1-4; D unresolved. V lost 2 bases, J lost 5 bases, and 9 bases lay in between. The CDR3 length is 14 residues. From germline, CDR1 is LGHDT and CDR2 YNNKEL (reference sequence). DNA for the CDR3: TGTGCCAGCAGCCAATGGGATCGGAATGAAAAACTGTTTTTT. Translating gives CASSQWDRNEKLFF.

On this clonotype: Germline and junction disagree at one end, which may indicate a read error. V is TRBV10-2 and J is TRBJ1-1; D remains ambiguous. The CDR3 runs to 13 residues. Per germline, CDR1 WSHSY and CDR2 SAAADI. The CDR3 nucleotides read TGCGCCAGCAGTGAGTGGATGAACGCTGAAGCTTTCTTT. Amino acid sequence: CASSEWMNAEAFF.

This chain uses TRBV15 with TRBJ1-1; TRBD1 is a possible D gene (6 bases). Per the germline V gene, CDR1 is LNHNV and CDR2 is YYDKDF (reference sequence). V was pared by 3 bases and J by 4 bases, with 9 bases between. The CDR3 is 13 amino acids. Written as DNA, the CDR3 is TGTGCCACCAGCAGCTCAGGGGCCACTGAAGCTTTCTTT. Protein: CATSSSGATEAFF.

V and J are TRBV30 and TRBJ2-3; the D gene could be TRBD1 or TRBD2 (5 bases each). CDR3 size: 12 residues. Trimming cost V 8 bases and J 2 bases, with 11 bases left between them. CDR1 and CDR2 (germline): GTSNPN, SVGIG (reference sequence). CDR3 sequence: CARRDHTDTQYF. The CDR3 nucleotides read TGTGCCCGCAGGGACCACACAGATACGCAGTATTTT.

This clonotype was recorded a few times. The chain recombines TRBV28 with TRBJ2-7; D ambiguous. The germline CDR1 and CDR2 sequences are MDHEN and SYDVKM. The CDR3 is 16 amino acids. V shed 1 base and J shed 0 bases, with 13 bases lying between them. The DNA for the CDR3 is TGTGCCAGCAGTTTATTTCGGACGAAGAGCTCCTACGAGCAGTACTTC. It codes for CASSLFRTKSSYEQYF.

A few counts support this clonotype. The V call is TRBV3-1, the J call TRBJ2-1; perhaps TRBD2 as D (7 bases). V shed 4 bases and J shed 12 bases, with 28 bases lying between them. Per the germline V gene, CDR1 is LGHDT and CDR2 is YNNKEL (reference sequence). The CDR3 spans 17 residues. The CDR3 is CASSRGGPGAGGGPQFF. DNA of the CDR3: TGTGCCAGCAGCCGGGGGGGCCCGGGAGCAGGAGGTGGTCCGCAGTTCTTC.

The CDR3 protein is CASSVGGMGEQYF. In DNA form, the CDR3 reads TGTGCCAGCAGCGTAGGAGGAATGGGCGAGCAGTACTTC. This chain links TRBV9 with TRBJ2-7; D is uncertain. Trimming removed 0 bases from V and 6 bases from J, with 10 bases in between. CDR3 length: 13 amino acids. CDR1 and CDR2 (germline): SGDLS, YYNGEE.

CDR3 region: CASSLGHLQETQYF. CDR3 nucleotides: TGCGCCAGCAGCTTGGGACACCTCCAAGAGACCCAGTACTTC. The V and J genes are TRBV5-1 and TRBJ2-5; no firm D call. Trimming cost V 0 bases and J 1 base, with 7 bases left between them. From germline, CDR1 is SGHRS and CDR2 YFSETQ. The CDR3 is 14 amino acids.